The entry below gives a single T cell receptor (beta chain) sequence along with its context. Its antigen remains unidentified. This specimen belongs to a study of cytomegalovirus exposure and HLA in healthy donors. Notes on the study in general: CMV serostatus alone was available as immune exposure information. Listed as cytomegalovirus-associated were over 150 TCR beta chains.

PCR amplification relied on 60 Vbeta primers (plus 13 Jbeta primers). Assay: immunoSEQ multiplex PCR; the TCRdb copy retains only in-frame clones and omits some. The sample carries about 190,000 clones, around 86% recorded once. Unmatched junction bases numbered 24, after V lost 0 bases and J lost 7 bases. This CDR3 comprises 22 residues. Per germline, CDR1 SGHDN and CDR2 FVKESK. Source material: PBMCs. The V call is TRBV14, the J call TRBJ2-5, with TRBD2 matching 12 bases. This sequence was found in a young man in good health and CMV-seronegative. CDR3 nucleotides: TGTGCCAGCAGCCAAGATAGGACTAGCGGGACTACTGTCTACGAGAGTATAGGGACCCAGTACTTC. This encodes CASSQDRTSGTTVYESIGTQYF.